The 23 T cell receptor beta chains below all came from one sample that was sequenced in a study of blood T cell repertoires in COVID-19. Assay used: immunoSEQ multiplex PCR; TCRdb lists only in-frame clones, some missing. The sample gives over 400,000 clones, around nine tenths of which show up once; 6.5% to 8.5% is in the top ten. Sequencing was carried out using PBMCs or T cells enriched from blood (not recorded which). The receptors were gathered from a woman aged 60-75 years who had recovered from COVID-19.

This clone appeared a single time. The chain has TRBV19 and TRBJ1-5; D is possibly TRBD1 (6 bases). Trimming pared 4 bases from V and 6 bases from J, leaving 16 bases between. This CDR3 region has 15 residues. In germline, CDR1 is LNHDA, CDR2 SQIVND (reference sequence). CDR3 protein: CASSTQGTYVQPQHF. The CDR3 coding sequence is TGTGCCAGTAGTACCCAGGGGACCTATGTTCAGCCCCAGCATTTT.

This chain uses TRBV9 with TRBJ1-2, with 7 bases aligning to TRBD1. This CDR3 spans 14 amino acids. Unmatched junction bases numbered 2, after V lost 2 bases and J lost 1 base. The V gene's germline CDR1 is SGDLS and CDR2 YYNGEE. CDR3 bases: TGTGCCAGCAGCGTCGACAGGGATAACTATGGCTACACCTTC. Its protein product is CASSVDRDNYGYTF.

V gene TRBV18 combines with J gene TRBJ2-3; a weak D match, TRBD2 (6 bases). This CDR3 has 15 amino acids. V gave up 1 base and J gave up 6 bases, with 14 bases separating them. Germline V lookup: CDR1 KGHSH, CDR2 LQKENI. This CDR3 reads CASSPRDSAGDTQYF. The CDR3 DNA reads as TGTGCCAGCTCACCACGGGACTCCGCGGGGGATACGCAGTATTTT.

The chain employs TRBV6-5 and TRBJ1-2, with 8 bases lining up with TRBD1. The V and J ends lost 6 bases and 7 bases, in that order; junction bases with no gene match: 7. The CDR3 sequence is 13 residues long. Germline V gives CDR1 MNHEY, CDR2 SVGAGI. CDR3 sequence (DNA): TGTGCCAGCAGGACAACAGGGGGAGGTGGCTACACCTTC. Translated: CASRTTGGGGYTF.

The chain combines TRBV19 with TRBJ2-5; a possible D gene is TRBD2 (5 bases). Germline CDR1 is LNHDA and CDR2 is SQIVND (reference sequence). The V end was cut by 1 base, the J end by 5 bases, with 17 bases between. This CDR3 is built from 16 residues. The CDR3 sequence: CASSIGGLLERETQYF. The CDR3, as DNA: TGTGCCAGTAGTATAGGCGGGCTATTAGAGAGGGAGACCCAGTACTTC.

The chain uses TRBV7-9 and TRBJ1-6; 7 positions agree with TRBD1. The CDR3 runs 16 residues. Germline-derived CDR1 and CDR2 are SEHNR and FQNEAQ (reference sequence). The V and J ends lost 3 bases and 4 bases, in that order; junction bases with no gene match: 6. This CDR3 reads CASSFGTALYNSPLHF. As DNA, the CDR3 is TGTGCCAGCAGCTTCGGGACAGCGCTTTATAATTCACCCCTCCACTTT.

This chain joins TRBV29-1 and TRBJ2-7, with 9 nucleotides matching TRBD1. Germline CDR1 reads SQVTM; CDR2 reads ANQGSEA. The V and J ends lost 3 bases and 3 bases, in that order; junction bases with no gene match: 3. CDR3 size: 13 residues. The CDR3 here is CSVEGQGHYEQYF. The DNA for the CDR3 is TGCAGCGTTGAGGGACAGGGTCACTACGAGCAGTACTTC.

The chain joins TRBV9 to TRBJ1-1; 10 bases are a match to TRBD1. CDR1 and CDR2 (germline): SGDLS, YYNGEE. The CDR3 runs 16 residues. Trimming took 0 bases from V and 12 from J; bases not matched to a gene: 14. CDR3 DNA: TGTGCCAGCAGCGTAGGATCAATGGGACAGGGGATTGGGACTTTCTTT. It codes for CASSVGSMGQGIGTFF.

The chain recombines TRBV3-1 (or the pseudogene TRBV3-2) with TRBJ1-2; no reliable D call. Deletions cut 4 bases from V and 8 bases from J, with 17 bases between. The CDR3 runs 14 residues. The germline CDR1 and CDR2 sequences are LGHDT and YNNKEL (reference sequence). The chain's CDR3 is CASSPYRSAGGYTF. The CDR3 coding sequence is TGTGCCAGCAGCCCATACCGGTCCGCGGGAGGCTACACCTTC.

The V and J genes are TRBV5-1 and TRBJ1-1; TRBD1 is a possible D gene (5 bases). The ends were cut back, 2 bases at V and 3 bases at J, with 14 bases in the middle. The CDR3 is made up of 15 amino acids. The germline gives CDR1 SGHRS, CDR2 YFSETQ. The CDR3 reads CASSFSGGPYTEAFF. CDR3 coding DNA: TGCGCCAGCAGCTTCTCGGGGGGTCCGTACACTGAAGCTTTCTTT.

This clone was seen just once. The chain is built from TRBV28 and TRBJ1-5; 7 bases map to TRBD1. Trimming took 7 bases from V and 6 from J; bases not matched to a gene: 12. The CDR3 is 15 amino acids. CDR1 and CDR2 from the germline V gene are MDHEN and SYDVKM. CDR3 region: CASTDVEGAGQPQHF. CDR3 sequence (DNA): TGTGCCAGCACGGACGTTGAGGGGGCCGGTCAGCCCCAGCATTTT.

The chain joins TRBV19 to TRBJ1-1; 8 positions agree with TRBD1. The CDR3 has 13 amino acids. With V trimmed by 8 bases and J by 1 base, 3 bases remained unmatched. Looked up from germline, CDR1 is LNHDA and CDR2 is SQIVND (reference sequence). The CDR3 protein is CASDRGRNTEAFF. The CDR3 bases are TGTGCCAGTGACAGGGGCCGGAACACTGAAGCTTTCTTT.

The chain has TRBV28 and TRBJ2-1; 7 bases are shared with TRBD1. CDR3 length: 15 residues. V trimming: 5 bases; J trimming: 2 bases; junction bases outside the gene matches: 6. Germline V gives CDR1 MDHEN, CDR2 SYDVKM. The CDR3 sequence is CASSPPGQTYNEQFF. The CDR3 DNA follows: TGTGCCAGCAGTCCTCCGGGACAGACCTACAATGAGCAGTTCTTC.

The genes are TRBV2 and TRBJ1-2; maybe TRBD1 (5 bases). Germline CDR1 SNHLY, CDR2 FYNNEI. The V end lost 2 bases, the J end lost 7 bases, and 14 bases lay between the germline ends. This CDR3 is 14 amino acids long. DNA for the CDR3: TGTGCCAGCAGTGAAACCATCCAGGGAGGTGGCTACACCTTC. Translation gives CASSETIQGGGYTF.

The chain recombines TRBV6-6 with TRBJ2-3; 11 nucleotides agree with TRBD2. Trimming at V came to 7 bases and at J to 6 bases, leaving 9 bases not matched to a gene. CDR3 size: 15 residues. Per the germline V gene, CDR1 is MNHNY and CDR2 is SVGAGI (reference sequence). This CDR3 reads CASIRTSGWGDTQYF. The CDR3 nucleotides read TGTGCCAGCATTCGGACTAGCGGGTGGGGGGATACGCAGTATTTT.

The V and J genes are TRBV29-1 and TRBJ1-2; the D gene is possibly TRBD1 (5 bases). The V gene's germline CDR1 is SQVTM and CDR2 ANQGSEA. There are 14 residues in the CDR3. Trimming stripped 7 bases from V and 4 bases from J, with 19 bases between. The CDR3 DNA reads TGCAGCGCCGAAGGGGCGGGGGGATCCTATGGCTACACCTTC. Protein: CSAEGAGGSYGYTF.

The chain employs TRBV12-5 and TRBJ2-5, with a tentative D call TRBD1 (5 bases). Germline values: CDR1 LGHNT, CDR2 FRNRAP. With 2 bases removed from V and 3 bases from J, the gap between germline ends came to 10 bases. CDR3 length: 14 residues. CDR3 amino acids: CASGLRGREETQYF. CDR3 bases: TGTGCTAGTGGTTTGAGGGGCAGGGAAGAGACCCAGTACTTC.

V usage is TRBV5-5 and J usage is TRBJ1-1, with D hard to call. CDR3 length equals 13 residues. The V end was cut by 5 bases, the J end by 4 bases, with 12 bases between. Germline CDR1 is SGHKS and CDR2 is YYEKEE (reference sequence). The CDR3 DNA reads as TGTGCCAGCAGGTGGAGGGTGTCCACTGAAGCTTTCTTT. It yields the protein CASRWRVSTEAFF.

The V and J genes are TRBV11-2 and TRBJ1-2; maybe TRBD1 (6 bases). CDR1 and CDR2 (germline): SGHAT, FQNNGV. V lost 5 bases to trimming and J lost 8 bases, with 18 bases between them. This CDR3 region has 14 residues. The CDR3 region is CASSGGRGFEGYTF. The DNA for the CDR3 is TGTGCCAGCAGCGGGGGCAGGGGATTCGAGGGCTACACCTTC.

This sequence joins TRBV18 and TRBJ2-2; 8 bases map to TRBD1. The ends lost 6 bases at V and 5 bases at J; junction bases unmatched: 2. Germline values: CDR1 KGHSH, CDR2 LQKENI. The CDR3 has 13 residues. CDR3 amino acids: CASSWTGTGELFF. In nucleotides, the CDR3 is TGTGCCAGCTCCTGGACAGGGACCGGGGAGCTGTTTTTT. Supplemented by reference TRBV18 and TRBJ2-2, the full variable domain reads NAGVMQNPRHLVRRRGQEARLRCSPMKGHSHVYWYRQLPEEGLKFMVYLQKENIIDESGMPKERFSAEFPKEGPSILRIQQVVRGDSAAYFCASSWTGTGELFFGEGSRLTVL.

This clone was seen once. For the CDR3, the DNA is TGTGCCAGCAGCCAGGACAGTCTCGACGGGAGGGAGCAGTACGTC. It yields the protein CASSQDSLDGREQYV. The V gene is TRBV7-2, the J gene TRBJ2-7; D is perhaps TRBD2 (7 bases). The CDR3 is 15 amino acids. The germline V gene encodes CDR1 SGHTA and CDR2 FQGNSA. The V gene lost 5 bases and the J gene lost 7 bases, with 21 bases spanning the gap.

This chain links TRBV3-1 (or the pseudogene TRBV3-2) with TRBJ2-7; D is unresolved. V was pared by 3 bases and J by 6 bases, with 21 bases between. Germline-derived CDR1 and CDR2 are LGHDT and YNNKEL (reference sequence). This CDR3 has 16 residues. CDR3 nucleotides: TGTGCCAGCAGCCAGAAGATGAGCCCCCCCTTATCCGAGCAGTACGTC. It is translated as CASSQKMSPPLSEQYV.

The chain combines TRBV5-4 with TRBJ2-3; D may be TRBD2 (6 bases). The CDR3 length is 15 residues. V was trimmed by 2 bases and J by 4 bases, leaving 14 bases between them. Germline V lookup: CDR1 SGHNT, CDR2 YYREEE (reference sequence). The DNA of the CDR3 is TGTGCCAGCAGCTTAGGCGGCGGGGTCGCAGATACGCAGTATTTT. Its translation: CASSLGGGVADTQYF.